What follows are 8 T cell receptor beta chains derived from one specimen sequenced in a study of T cell clonotyping in hematopoietic cell transplantation. The table came from immunoSEQ multiplex PCR; TCRdb's copy has only in-frame clones and leaves some out. The sample holds 10,000 to 15,000 clones; roughly 90% are singletons and the top ten take 7.8%. Material: PBMCs, obtained 100 days after allogeneic stem cell transplant. The receptors derive from a female patient in her fifties who had an allogeneic stem cell transplant from an unrelated donor, so the T cells may come from the graft donor. Some clones in this sample may be carry-over from other donors' samples.

Only a few counts were recorded for this clone. CDR3 bases: TGTGCCTGGAGTTCTGGTCTAAATGGCGGGGAAGCTTTCTTT. Protein: CAWSSGLNGGEAFF. The V gene is TRBV30, the J gene TRBJ1-1; no reliable D call. The CDR3 loop spans 14 amino acids. Trimming took off 2 bases at V and 8 bases at J, with 18 bases between the two ends. Germline V gene lookup returns CDR1 GTSNPN and CDR2 SVGIG (reference sequence).

The chain joins TRBV28 to TRBJ1-4; 8 bases align to TRBD1. V lost 5 bases and J lost 8; bases outside the gene matches: 10. Germline CDR1 is MDHEN and CDR2 is SYDVKM. This CDR3 region has 15 residues. The CDR3: CASSRTGTGWEKLFF. CDR3 DNA sequence: TGTGCCAGCAGTCGGACAGGGACGGGATGGGAAAAACTGTTTTTT.

The chain recombines TRBV7-2 with TRBJ1-2; possible D gene TRBD1, 5 bases. V was trimmed by 5 bases and J by 5 bases, leaving 15 bases between them. Per the germline V gene, CDR1 is SGHTA and CDR2 is FQGNSA. CDR3 length equals 14 residues. The CDR3 DNA is TGTGCCAGCAGCCCACGTGGGGCCTTTTATGGCTACACCTTC. It specifies CASSPRGAFYGYTF.

The rearrangement joins TRBV6-5 to TRBJ2-7; 11 nucleotides agree with TRBD1. Trimming removed 2 bases from V and 6 bases from J; junction bases left unmatched: 9. CDR1 and CDR2 from the germline V gene are MNHEY and SVGAGI. CDR3 length: 16 residues. The CDR3 loop is CASSYPQGQGAPEQYF. DNA for the CDR3: TGTGCCAGCAGTTACCCACAAGGACAGGGGGCCCCCGAGCAGTACTTC.

The CDR3 nucleotides read TGTGCCAGAGGATCTTACAGGGGGCCATCCCACGAGCAGTACTTC. This sequence encodes CARGSYRGPSHEQYF. This chain connects TRBV2 to TRBJ2-7, with TRBD1 identical over 9 bases. Germline values: CDR1 SNHLY, CDR2 FYNNEI. J was trimmed by 5 bases and V by 9 bases; bases with no gene match: 14. There are 15 residues in the CDR3. The variable domain in full, with the rest retrieved from reference TRBV2 and TRBJ2-7, is EPEVTQTPSHQVTQMGQEVILRCVPISNHLYFYWYRQILGQKVEFLVSFYNNEISEKSEIFDDQFSVERPDGSNFTLKIRSTKLEDSAMYFCARGSYRGPSHEQYFGPGTRLTVT.

The chain combines TRBV14 with TRBJ1-6, with D maybe TRBD1 (5 bases). The V gene lost 3 bases and the J gene lost 0 bases, with 12 bases spanning the gap. The CDR3 is made up of 17 amino acids. CDR1 is SGHDN and CDR2 is FVKESK in the germline V gene. The CDR3 reads CASSQGLWSSYNSPLHF. The CDR3 DNA reads TGTGCCAGCAGCCAGGGACTTTGGAGCTCCTATAATTCACCCCTCCACTTT.

The chain recombines TRBV27 with TRBJ2-7, with 8 bases fitting TRBD2. The germline CDR1 and CDR2 sequences are MNHEY and SMNVEV (reference sequence). The CDR3 sequence is 15 residues long. The J segment lost 4 bases and the V segment lost 5 bases, leaving 10 bases of the junction unmatched. CDR3 sequence: CASSPKRAGGYEQYF. The CDR3 nucleotides are TGTGCCAGCAGTCCTAAGAGGGCGGGAGGTTACGAGCAGTACTTC.

This chain connects TRBV5-1 to TRBJ2-1; D may match TRBD1 or TRBD2 (7 bases each). With 5 bases removed from V and 2 bases from J, the gap between germline ends came to 14 bases. The CDR3 contains 15 residues. Germline values: CDR1 SGHRS, CDR2 YFSETQ. The CDR3 DNA is TGCGCCAGCAGTTTCCAGGGGGGGCCCTACAATGAGCAGTTCTTC. Its protein is CASSFQGGPYNEQFF.